The T cell receptor beta chain under discussion was sequenced for a study of OX40 agonist ivuxolimab in advanced cancers. Study details: Patients took ivuxolimab, an agonistic anti-OX40 (CD134) antibody. Study-level results: Doses of 0.1 to 3.0 mg/kg were accompanied by clonal expansion of CD4+ and CD8+ blood T cells by week 6.

Points on this clone: The antigen remains undetermined.

Sequenced by immunoSEQ multiplex PCR; TCRdb stores in-frame clones only, minus some. The repertoire holds 60,000 to 80,000 clones, with around 81% as singletons. Germline CDR1 SEHNR, CDR2 FQNEAQ (reference sequence). The CDR3 sequence is 17 residues long. V lost 8 bases and J lost 3; bases outside the gene matches: 15. V gene TRBV7-9 combines with J gene TRBJ2-1, with 8 bases identical to TRBD2. The receptor was derived from an adult with an advanced solid tumor such as melanoma, head and neck, liver or kidney cancer. Sequenced material: CD4+ or CD8+ T cells sorted from blood, taken in a trial of the OX40 agonist ivuxolimab. DNA for the CDR3: TGTGCCAGCGGTATTCCGATGGGTAGCGGGAACTACAATGAGCAGTTCTTC. Protein product: CASGIPMGSGNYNEQFF.